One and the same sample provided the 29 T cell receptor beta chains below, sequenced in a study of shared clonotypes between healthy human individuals. TCRdb's copy holds only in-frame clones and misses some; the assay was immunoSEQ multiplex PCR. The table includes around 1,000,000 clones, around 77% detected once. The material sequenced was memory CD4+ T cells from PBMCs. Subset reported: CD45RA-negative fraction. The receptors were gathered from a man aged 18 to 35 in good health. Some clones in this sample may be carry-over from other donors' samples.

V is TRBV5-1 and J is TRBJ2-1; D possibly uses TRBD1 or TRBD2 (5 bases each). Trimming shortened V by 0 bases and J by 6 bases, and 10 bases separated the two germline ends. This CDR3 comprises 14 residues. Germline assignment: CDR1 SGHRS and CDR2 YFSETQ. This CDR3 reads CASSLGPGGNEQFF. The CDR3 coding sequence is TGCGCCAGCAGCTTGGGACCTGGGGGCAATGAGCAGTTCTTC. Full variable domain (missing parts from reference TRBV5-1 and TRBJ2-1): KAGVTQTPRYLIKTRGQQVTLSCSPISGHRSVSWYQQTPGQGLQFLFEYFSETQRNKGNFPGRFSGRQFSNSRSEMNVSTLELGDSALYLCASSLGPGGNEQFFGPGTRLTVL.

At least ten counts were recorded for this clone. The rearrangement links TRBV5-8 to TRBJ1-2; D is uncertain. Germline assignment: CDR1 SGHTS and CDR2 YDEGEE. With 4 bases removed from V and 8 bases from J, the gap between germline ends came to 21 bases. The length of the CDR3 is 15 residues. The CDR3 region is CASSPAGTVVGGYTF. The DNA for the CDR3 is TGTGCCAGCAGCCCAGCCGGTACGGTGGTTGGAGGCTACACCTTC.

The rearrangement uses TRBV7-9 and TRBJ2-6; TRBD1 aligns across 7 bases. The CDR3 spans 17 residues. V lost 3 bases, J lost 0 bases, and 5 bases stayed unmatched. Germline CDR1 reads SEHNR; CDR2 reads FQNEAQ (reference sequence). The chain's CDR3 is CASSLRQGVSGANVLTF. The DNA of the CDR3 is TGTGCCAGCAGCTTGCGACAGGGTGTCTCTGGGGCCAACGTCCTGACTTTC.

This clone appeared once. V is TRBV7-8 and J is TRBJ2-1; TRBD2 is a possible D gene (6 bases). The germline CDR1 and CDR2 sequences are SGHVS and FQNEAQ. CDR3 length: 15 amino acids. The V end was cut by 3 bases, the J end by 10 bases, with 19 bases between. The CDR3 sequence is CASSLAGSSTREQFF. In nucleotides, the CDR3 is TGTGCCAGCAGCTTGGCCGGGAGTAGCACTAGGGAGCAGTTCTTC.

This clone came up many times. The J gene is TRBJ1-4, the V gene TRBV5-1; D uncertain. This CDR3 contains 14 residues. Germline V gene lookup returns CDR1 SGHRS and CDR2 YFSETQ. V lost 4 bases and J lost 8, with 15 bases in between. Here the CDR3 reads CASSIAGPGEKLFF. CDR3 DNA sequence: TGCGCCAGCAGCATAGCAGGCCCGGGAGAAAAACTGTTTTTT.

The count of this clone is one. This sequence may be a read error, since a much larger clone differs from it by one base. The J gene is TRBJ1-2, the V gene TRBV30; D is unresolved. Germline CDR1 is GTSNPN and CDR2 is SVGIG (reference sequence). V was pared by 1 base and J by 3 bases, with 9 bases between. The CDR3 runs 13 residues. The CDR3 loop reads CAWSETTHYGYTF. CDR3 DNA: TGTGCCTGGAGTGAGACGACTCACTATGGCTACACCTTC.

V gene TRBV29-1 combines with J gene TRBJ2-7, with a weak D call TRBD2 (6 bases). CDR1 SQVTM and CDR2 ANQGSEA come from the germline V gene. The CDR3 totals 13 residues. V was trimmed by 0 bases and J by 5 bases, leaving 11 bases between them. The CDR3 spells CSVEDQWGDEQYF. The CDR3 DNA reads TGCAGCGTTGAAGATCAGTGGGGGGACGAGCAGTACTTC.

To note about this clone: Other DNA sequences within the sample encode an identical CDR3. The chain uses TRBV7-2 and TRBJ2-7, with 13 bases identical to TRBD2. Losses at the gene ends were 4 bases for V and 7 bases for J; bases not matched to a gene: 1. The CDR3 totals 13 residues. Germline CDR1 and CDR2: SGHTA and FQGNSA. CDR3 amino acids: CASSSGLAGEQYF. CDR3 coding DNA: TGTGCCAGCAGCTCGGGACTAGCGGGGGAGCAGTACTTC.

Regarding this clone: Mismatch with germline at one junction end may stem from a read error. The rearrangement joins TRBV28 to TRBJ2-1; D unresolved. The CDR3 spans 11 residues. Germline V CDR1 and CDR2: MDHEN, SYDVKM. CDR3 protein: CASSTRAGTIF. CDR3 sequence (DNA): TGTGCCAGCAGCACCCGGGCAGGTACGATCTTC. The full variable domain, with the rest looked up from reference TRBV28 and TRBJ2-1, is DVKVTQSSRYLVKRTGEKVFLECVQDMDHENMFWYRQDPGLGLRLIYFSYDVKMKEKGDIPEGYSVSREKKERFSLILESASTNQTSMYLCASSTRAGTIFGPGTRLTVL.

CDR3 loop: CASGWSGGDETQYF. For the CDR3, the DNA is TGTGCCAGTGGGTGGAGCGGGGGGGACGAGACCCAGTACTTC. The chain couples TRBV28 to TRBJ2-5, with 10 bases lining up with TRBD2. Per the germline V gene, CDR1 is MDHEN and CDR2 is SYDVKM. V dropped 9 bases and J dropped 5; count of bases not matched to a gene: 9. This CDR3 has 14 amino acids.

The V call is TRBV5-1, the J call TRBJ2-1; 9 nucleotides match TRBD2. The germline CDR1 and CDR2 sequences are SGHRS and YFSETQ. This CDR3 spans 15 amino acids. V shed 1 base, J shed 7 bases, and the junction held 6 bases outside the gene matches. CDR3 nucleotides: TGCGCCAGCAGCTTGTTGGCGGGAGGGCCGAATGAGCAGTTCTTC. Residues: CASSLLAGGPNEQFF.

J is TRBJ2-1 and V is TRBV29-1, with unresolved D. Between the trimmed V and J ends, which lost 4 bases and 3 bases, there was a span of 16 bases. The germline CDR1 and CDR2 sequences are SQVTM and ANQGSEA. This CDR3 has 15 residues. CDR3 protein: CSVVGIDRVYNEQFF. The CDR3 region has the DNA TGCAGCGTTGTAGGAATTGATAGGGTCTACAATGAGCAGTTCTTC.

J is TRBJ1-2 and V is TRBV28; D possibly corresponds to TRBD1 (5 bases). The CDR3 totals 12 residues. V lost 5 bases to trimming and J lost 7 bases, with 11 bases between them. Germline CDR1 is MDHEN and CDR2 is SYDVKM. CDR3 DNA: TGTGCCAGCAGTCTGAAGAGGGGTGGCTACACCTTC. Protein product: CASSLKRGGYTF.

The chain employs TRBV6-6 and TRBJ2-7; the D call may be TRBD1 or TRBD2 (5 bases each). Germline V gene sequence: CDR1 MNHNY, CDR2 SVGAGI (reference sequence). The ends were cut back, 6 bases at V and 7 bases at J, with 22 bases in the middle. This CDR3 contains 15 residues. The CDR3 DNA sequence: TGTGCCAGCAGCTCCCCTAGGCCGGGGCGCTGGGAGCAGTACTTC. Amino acid sequence: CASSSPRPGRWEQYF.

This chain uses TRBV30 with TRBJ1-3; D gene unclear. This CDR3 region has 12 residues. The V gene lost 5 bases and the J gene lost 1 base, with 6 bases spanning the gap. Germline assignment: CDR1 GTSNPN and CDR2 SVGIG (reference sequence). The CDR3, as DNA: TGTGCCTGGGACGGATCTGGAAACACCATATATTTT. It codes for CAWDGSGNTIYF.

The rearrangement links TRBV18 to TRBJ1-5; maybe TRBD1 (6 bases). V lost 3 bases to trimming and J lost 4 bases, with 10 bases between them. This CDR3 spans 14 amino acids. Germline V lookup: CDR1 KGHSH, CDR2 LQKENI. The CDR3 DNA sequence: TGTGCCAGCTCACCGGGGGGCCCAAATCAGCCCCAGCATTTT. Its translation is CASSPGGPNQPQHF.

Many counts were recorded for this clone. Other DNA sequences in this specimen translate into the identical CDR3. V is TRBV2 and J is TRBJ2-7; 16 bases line up with TRBD2. J was trimmed by 6 bases and V by 7 bases; bases with no gene match: 18. Germline CDR1 is SNHLY and CDR2 is FYNNEI. There are 19 residues in the CDR3. CDR3: CASTRGTSGRAVSEAEQYF. CDR3 DNA: TGTGCCAGCACTCGGGGGACTAGCGGGAGGGCCGTCTCCGAGGCCGAGCAGTACTTC. Looking up the rest from reference TRBV2 and TRBJ2-7 gives the full variable domain: EPEVTQTPSHQVTQMGQEVILRCVPISNHLYFYWYRQILGQKVEFLVSFYNNEISEKSEIFDDQFSVERPDGSNFTLKIRSTKLEDSAMYFCASTRGTSGRAVSEAEQYFGPGTRLTVT.

The chain combines TRBV28 with TRBJ2-1, with TRBD2 identical over 10 bases. This CDR3 has 16 residues. Germline loops: CDR1 MDHEN, CDR2 SYDVKM. V lost 5 bases, J lost 4 bases, and 8 bases stayed unmatched. The DNA of the CDR3 is TGTGCCAGCAGTCCGTCGGGACTAGCGCCTTACAATGAGCAGTTCTTC. Its protein is CASSPSGLAPYNEQFF. The full variable domain, its missing parts supplied by reference TRBV28 and TRBJ2-1, is DVKVTQSSRYLVKRTGEKVFLECVQDMDHENMFWYRQDPGLGLRLIYFSYDVKMKEKGDIPEGYSVSREKKERFSLILESASTNQTSMYLCASSPSGLAPYNEQFFGPGTRLTVL.

This clone was observed once. The chain has TRBV5-1 and TRBJ2-2; 9 nucleotides agree with TRBD2. V trimming: 4 bases; J trimming: 8 bases; junction bases outside the gene matches: 12. Germline CDR1 and CDR2: SGHRS and YFSETQ. The CDR3 covers 16 residues. The CDR3 is CASSGSTGTSWGELFF. The CDR3 DNA reads as TGCGCCAGCAGCGGGAGCACCGGGACTAGCTGGGGGGAGCTGTTTTTT.

This clone turned up a few times. The chain employs TRBV5-1 and TRBJ1-1; tentative D call: TRBD1 (6 bases). CDR1 is SGHRS and CDR2 is YFSETQ in the germline V gene. Trimming stripped 5 bases from V and 6 bases from J, with 20 bases between. The CDR3 sequence is 15 residues long. CDR3 sequence reads: CASRLIGGRMAEAFF. The CDR3 DNA sequence: TGCGCCAGCAGGCTGATCGGGGGGCGAATGGCTGAAGCTTTCTTT.

The genes are TRBV9 and TRBJ1-2, with TRBD1 identical over 7 bases. The germline V gene encodes CDR1 SGDLS and CDR2 YYNGEE. V lost 1 base, J lost 8 bases, and 14 bases stayed unmatched. This CDR3 is 16 amino acids long. The CDR3: CASSVNPGTADGGYTF. The DNA for the CDR3 is TGTGCCAGCAGCGTAAACCCCGGGACAGCTGACGGGGGCTACACCTTC.

This clone was found once. The J gene is TRBJ2-1, the V gene TRBV29-1; D gene uncertain. V lost 5 bases, J lost 4 bases, and 24 bases lay in between. This CDR3 is built from 17 residues. The germline V gene has CDR1 SQVTM and CDR2 ANQGSEA. The CDR3 nucleotides read TGCAGCGTTACCGGCCCGTCCGAAGGTAGTGGATACAATGAGCAGTTCTTC. Its protein is CSVTGPSEGSGYNEQFF.

V usage is TRBV6-4 and J usage is TRBJ2-1; D is unresolved. Germline CDR1 is MRHNA and CDR2 is SNTAGT. Trimming cost V 0 bases and J 2 bases, with 8 bases left between them. The CDR3 is 15 residues long. DNA of the CDR3: TGTGCCAGCAGTGACTCGACATCTGCCTACAATGAGCAGTTCTTC. Its protein is CASSDSTSAYNEQFF.

This clone was seen just once. V is TRBV5-1 and J is TRBJ2-5; a weak D match, TRBD1 (6 bases). CDR3 size: 17 residues. CDR1 and CDR2 (germline): SGHRS, YFSETQ. V dropped 4 bases and J dropped 1 base, with 20 bases sitting between them. CDR3 in amino acids: CASSRGTGNSGQETQYF. The CDR3, as DNA: TGCGCCAGCAGCCGAGGCACAGGGAATTCCGGCCAAGAGACCCAGTACTTC.

The rearrangement uses TRBV6-4 and TRBJ1-5; 10 nucleotides line up with TRBD1. The CDR3 extends over 15 amino acids. The germline V gene has CDR1 MRHNA and CDR2 SNTAGT. V was clipped by 6 bases and J by 0 bases; unmatched bases: 2. CDR3 in amino acids: CASRGTGDSNQPQHF. The CDR3 bases are TGTGCCAGCAGGGGGACAGGGGATAGCAATCAGCCCCAGCATTTT.

The chain employs TRBV9 and TRBJ2-5; 11 bases map to TRBD2. The CDR3 has 16 amino acids. CDR1 and CDR2 (germline): SGDLS, YYNGEE. V lost 4 bases, J lost 5 bases, and 10 bases stayed unmatched. CDR3 loop: CASSPQTLAGGETQYF. In DNA, the CDR3 is TGTGCCAGCAGCCCCCAGACGCTAGCGGGAGGTGAGACCCAGTACTTC.

Turning to this clone: Other nucleotide sequences from this sample produce the same CDR3. The chain carries TRBV20-1 and TRBJ2-7, with no clear D. CDR1 is DFQATT, CDR2 SNEGSKA, per germline (reference sequence). This CDR3 is built from 10 residues. The V end lost 4 bases, the J end lost 4 bases, and 5 bases lay between the germline ends. This chain's CDR3 is CSATNYEQYF. The CDR3 DNA reads TGCAGTGCTACTAATTACGAGCAGTACTTC.

With regard to this clone: The same CDR3 is also encoded by other DNA sequences in this sample. This chain connects TRBV5-1 to TRBJ1-2; D gene ambiguous. Between the trimmed V and J ends, which lost 4 bases and 3 bases, there was a span of 16 bases. Germline V gives CDR1 SGHRS, CDR2 YFSETQ. The CDR3 has 15 residues. CDR3 DNA sequence: TGCGCCAGCAGCCAACCAGGAGGCGCGTACTATGGCTACACCTTC. Amino acid sequence: CASSQPGGAYYGYTF.

V and J are TRBV5-1 and TRBJ1-2, with D maybe TRBD1 (5 bases). The CDR3 extends over 14 amino acids. The V and J ends lost 6 bases and 4 bases respectively, with 16 bases between them. Germline V lookup: CDR1 SGHRS, CDR2 YFSETQ. CDR3 region: CASTPRGSSYGYTF. The CDR3, as DNA: TGCGCCAGCACCCCTCGGGGGAGCTCCTATGGCTACACCTTC.